This TCR beta chain was documented in a study of vaccination and CD4 T cells after COVID-19 (dated by TCRdb to 2022 to 2024). With respect to the entire study: Convalescent patients had a positive SARS-CoV-2 result on nasal swab PCR, and of these patients, nine had mild disease and one had severe disease. The convalescent cohort comprised six males and four females, including two Hispanic individuals, seven Caucasians, two Asians and one multiracial person. Participants got two doses of the Pfizer-BioNTech BNT162b2 vaccine (n=8) or two doses of the Moderna mRNA-1273 vaccine (n=2). Post-COVID blood samples from convalescent patients were collected a median of about 100 days after diagnosis, with a range of roughly 35 to 170 days. The time from the second vaccine dose to post-vaccine blood sampling had a median of around 72 days and ranged from about 12 to 241 days. For a few convalescent patients, samples were collected at an early post-vaccination timepoint (day 14) as well as at a late post-vaccination timepoint (days 161 to 241). Culture stimuli were overlapping spike peptide pools from SARS-CoV-2 and from the common cold coronaviruses HCoV-NL63, HCoV-OC43 and HCoV-229E. In control cultures, a CEFX viral epitope pool was used as positive control, an HIV-1 Nef peptide pool was used as negative control, or no peptide was added. In 9 to 11 COVID-19 convalescent patients and a few infection-naive healthy vaccine recipients, researchers compared the spike-specific CD4+ TCR repertoire from before mRNA vaccination with the repertoire from after. Points the paper makes about the study in general: The median number of SARS-CoV-2-reactive clonotypes rose from 20 to 25 after infection to some 37 after vaccination, but the change was not significant. The study included relatively few convalescent patients and did not analyze early timepoints after natural infection. In convalescent patients, a median around 90% of post-vaccine SARS-CoV-2-reactive clones were detected only after vaccination, and vaccine-specific priming was suggested by this finding. Of the vaccine-specific clones found in convalescent patients, nearly all (304 of 307) were mono-reactive for SARS-CoV-2 spike instead of being cross-reactive with common cold coronaviruses.

The library was obtained by PCR. TCR sequencing of DNA from cultured CD4+ T cells used the Oncomine TCR Beta short-read assay at the Johns Hopkins FTIC core. Genomic DNA was extracted from the cultured CD4+ T cells with the QIAamp micro DNA kit. Oncomine TCR Beta libraries from cultured CD4+ T cells were pooled using unique dual indexes and sequenced on an Illumina iSeq 100. For the original study's pipeline: Non-productive sequences were filtered out, and CDR3s that did not start with C, did not end with F or W, or were shorter than 7 amino acids were discarded. Antigen-specific clonotypes were identified with the MANAFEST web application by comparing peptide-stimulated wells with reference and other culture wells. For a clone to be called positive, the clone needed an FDR below 0.05, an odds ratio above 5, and a productive frequency above 0.1% in at least two of three replicate wells. Cross-reactive clonotypes were defined as significantly expanded in both SARS-CoV-2 spike wells and at least one common cold coronavirus spike condition. CDR3 homology was assessed with Levenshtein distances (stringdist) and unrooted phylogenetic trees (ape) in R version 3.6.1. TCRdb itself trimmed the public reads at Q25 with fastp, ran MiXCR and retained productive beta chains. When rows share a CDR3 protein, they turn into one entry using the most common DNA and genes. For this entry, the V and J calls and clone size follow TCRdb and not the study's own pipeline. Across this sample there are about 17,000 distinct CDR3 sequences, with around half seen only once. Over 10% of the sample is taken by the ten largest.

As a fraction of the sample, this clonotype is medium-sized (0.01 to 0.1%). No antigen is known for it. Per-base qualities were not stored, and no clone one base away is much larger. The sample's time point label is to be understood as: late sampling 161 to 241 days after vaccination in a few convalescent patients. Explained via the paper, the treatment or condition label denotes: approximately 9-day PBMC culture with coronavirus spike peptide pools or control peptides (ViraFEST assay). The ViraFEST assay was used in the study, in which antigen-specific T cells were expanded with peptide pools and expanded clonotypes were subsequently identified by TCR sequencing. Positive SARS-CoV-2 PCR tests in the convalescent patients dated from March to December 2020, before Alpha, Beta and Delta variants emerged in the United States. PBMCs were cultured at 1.5 million to 2 million per well in IMDM supplemented with about 5% human AB serum and roughly 10 IU/ml IL-2, with 9.5 to 10 ug/ml peptide pools added. On days 3 and 7, half of the culture medium was replaced with fresh IL-2-containing medium. CD4+ T cells were isolated after approximately ten days of culture through negative selection using the EasySep CD4+ T cell isolation kit. Ficoll-Paque Plus gradient centrifugation was used to isolate PBMCs from whole blood, and the isolated PBMCs were then either used fresh or cryopreserved at -140C. Each culture condition was generally run in triplicate wells.

Its CDR3 holds 15 amino acids, cysteine through phenylalanine. Just the 45-base CDR3 DNA is kept, in frame starting at base 1. The sample in question was CD4+ T cells from blood, cultured in vitro, obtained about 7 months after SARS-CoV-2 vaccination. The sequence was collected from a human donor who had recovered from COVID-19. Recombination connected TRBV21-1 to TRBJ1-6; whether TRBD1, the table's D call, matches the DNA was not checked. TRBV21-1 is deemed a pseudogene. The nucleotide sequence reads as follows: TGTGCCAGCACCATACCTCTAGGGGCCAGTTCACCCCTCCACTTT. This sequence encodes CASTIPLGASSPLHF.